Listed below are T cell receptor beta chains from one sample, sequenced in a study of shared clonotypes between healthy human individuals. Assay: immunoSEQ multiplex PCR; the TCRdb copy retains only in-frame clones and omits some. Of roughly 590,000 clones listed, roughly 95% are singletons. The sample taken for sequencing was naive CD8+ T cells sorted from blood. These TCRs come from a woman aged 30 to 39 in good health. Both conserved end residues are part of each CDR3. The order of the fields is clone size, D gene, J gene, V gene, CDR3 protein, CDR3 DNA. D genes are given only for firm matches. The size field is filled for only some rows; it gives once, few, many or a size class.

>NA|NA|TRBJ2-3|TRBV10-3
CAISDSEGRTDTQYF
TGTGCCATCAGTGACTCAGAGGGCCGCACAGATACGCAGTATTTT
>NA|TRBD2|TRBJ2-1|TRBV6-4
CASSRTSEIKGSSYNEQFF
TGTGCCAGCAGCCGGACTAGCGAGATAAAAGGAAGCTCCTACAATGAGCAGTTCTTC
>once|TRBD2|TRBJ2-1|TRBV7-9
CASSPGTILNEQFF
TGTGCCAGCAGCCCTGGGACTATCCTAAATGAGCAGTTCTTC
>NA|NA|TRBJ1-4|TRBV11-2
CASSTTGMMNEKLFF
TGTGCCAGCAGCACTACGGGAATGATGAATGAAAAACTGTTTTTT
>few|NA|TRBJ2-2|TRBV7-9
CASSFPPSGTGELFF
TGTGCCAGCAGTTTTCCCCCCTCCGGCACCGGGGAGCTGTTTTTT
>NA|NA|TRBJ1-5|TRBV19
CASRTGIGQPQHF
TGTGCCAGTAGAACAGGGATCGGTCAGCCCCAGCATTTT
>NA|TRBD1|TRBJ2-1|TRBV27
CASSSTTGGDEQFF
TGTGCCAGCAGTTCCACCACAGGGGGCGATGAGCAGTTCTTC
>NA|TRBD1|TRBJ1-4|TRBV28
CASSLSQGGQGREEKLFF
TGTGCCAGCAGTTTATCCCAGGGGGGACAGGGGCGGGAGGAAAAACTGTTTTTT
>NA|NA|TRBJ2-1|TRBV6-5
CASRPTLGLEEQFF
TGTGCCAGCAGACCAACCTTGGGGTTGGAGGAGCAGTTCTTC
>NA|NA|TRBJ1-1|TRBV19
CASSTLNTEAFF
TGTGCCAGTAGCACATTGAACACTGAAGCTTTCTTT
>NA|TRBD2|TRBJ2-1|TRBV2
CASRGLAANNEQFF
TGTGCCAGCAGGGGACTAGCGGCAAACAATGAGCAGTTCTTC
>NA|TRBD2|TRBJ2-1|TRBV27
CASSLLAGVNEQFF
TGTGCCAGCAGTTTACTAGCGGGAGTTAATGAGCAGTTCTTC
>NA|NA|TRBJ1-2|TRBV5-8
CASSLAAGDYGYTF
TGTGCCAGCAGCTTGGCCGCGGGGGACTATGGCTACACCTTC
>NA|NA|TRBJ1-4|TRBV2
CASRSSDRTNEKLFF
TGTGCCAGCAGGAGTTCCGACAGGACGAATGAAAAACTGTTTTTT
>NA|NA|TRBJ1-2|TRBV4-1
CASSHVYMGLAYGYTF
TGCGCCAGCAGCCATGTATACATGGGGCTGGCCTATGGCTACACCTTC
>once|TRBD2|TRBJ2-2|TRBV30
CAWLTAGGKNPGELFF
TGTGCCTGGCTGACGGCGGGGGGCAAGAACCCCGGGGAGCTGTTTTTT
>few|NA|TRBJ2-7|TRBV7-9
CASSLTEGQYF
TGTGCCAGCAGCCTCACAGAGGGGCAGTACTTC
>NA|NA|TRBJ1-1|TRBV19
CASSTWTRTEAFF
TGTGCCAGTAGTACCTGGACCCGCACTGAAGCTTTCTTT
>NA|TRBD2|TRBJ2-1|TRBV28
CASSLSWGNSGRKTYNEQFF
TGTGCCAGCAGTTTGTCGTGGGGAAATAGCGGGAGAAAGACCTACAATGAGCAGTTCTTC
>NA|NA|TRBJ1-1|TRBV9
CASSPRRGGDTEAFF
TGTGCCAGCAGCCCCAGGAGGGGAGGGGACACTGAAGCTTTCTTT
>NA|NA|TRBJ2-2|TRBV27
CASSLGENTGELFF
TGTGCCAGCAGTTTAGGGGAAAACACCGGGGAGCTGTTTTTT
>NA|TRBD1|TRBJ2-7|TRBV5-1
CASSPDRGFYEQYF
TGCGCCAGCAGCCCGGACAGGGGGTTCTACGAGCAGTACTTC
>few|NA|TRBJ1-1|TRBV28
CASIGLVNTEAFF
TGTGCCAGCATAGGTTTGGTGAACACTGAAGCTTTCTTT
>NA|NA|TRBJ2-7|TRBV4-2
CASSQEDRAYEQYF
TGTGCCAGCAGCCAAGAAGACCGGGCCTACGAGCAGTACTTC
>NA|NA|TRBJ1-1|TRBV5-4
CASILRDGGLWTEAFF
TGTGCCAGCATCTTACGGGACGGGGGCCTTTGGACTGAAGCTTTCTTT
>NA|NA|TRBJ2-2|TRBV12-5
CASGLDTGELFF
TGTGCTAGTGGTTTGGACACCGGGGAGCTGTTTTTT
>NA|TRBD1|TRBJ1-1|TRBV4-1
CASSQVGRGSEAFF
TGCGCCAGCAGCCAAGTGGGCAGGGGGAGTGAAGCTTTCTTT
>NA|NA|TRBJ1-5|TRBV6-5
CASRGGNSNQPQHF
TGTGCCAGCAGAGGGGGGAATAGCAATCAGCCCCAGCATTTT
>NA|TRBD1|TRBJ2-4|TRBV11-2
CASSSYRTGEDIQYF
TGTGCCAGCAGCTCATATAGGACAGGGGAGGACATTCAGTACTTC
>NA|TRBD1|TRBJ1-2|TRBV7-9
CASSSNRDRVDGYTF
TGTGCCAGCAGCTCGAACCGGGACAGGGTCGATGGCTACACCTTC
>NA|NA|TRBJ2-1|TRBV11-2
CASSRSSYNEQFF
TGTGCCAGCAGCCGGAGCTCCTACAATGAGCAGTTCTTC
>NA|TRBD2|TRBJ2-3|TRBV30
CAWSGGASGLPDTQYF
TGTGCCTGGAGTGGTGGGGCTAGCGGGTTGCCAGATACGCAGTATTTT
>few|TRBD1|TRBJ1-1|TRBV7-9
CASSFQGVNTEAFF
TGTGCCAGCAGCTTCCAGGGGGTTAACACTGAAGCTTTCTTT
>NA|NA|TRBJ2-7|TRBV28
CASSLGDGSYEQYF
TGTGCCAGCAGCTTGGGGGACGGCTCCTACGAGCAGTACTTC
>once|TRBD2|TRBJ2-5|TRBV5-6
CASSLTSGVGTQYF
TGTGCCAGCAGCCTGACTAGCGGGGTGGGGACCCAGTACTTC
>NA|TRBD2|TRBJ2-7|TRBV19
CASSIAGGPGEQYF
TGTGCCAGTAGTATAGCGGGAGGGCCAGGCGAGCAGTACTTC
>NA|NA|TRBJ2-3|TRBV5-4
CASSVPDRPTDTQYF
TGTGCCAGCAGCGTCCCTGACAGACCCACAGATACGCAGTATTTT
>NA|NA|TRBJ1-1|TRBV20-1
CSAGGLGGFF
TGCAGTGCTGGGGGGCTGGGAGGCTTCTTT
>few|TRBD1|TRBJ2-1|TRBV7-9
CASSNNRGSSSYNEQFF
TGTGCCAGCAGCAACAACAGGGGATCGAGCTCCTACAATGAGCAGTTCTTC
>NA|TRBD1|TRBJ1-5|TRBV5-1
CASSLGQGVQPQHF
TGCGCCAGCAGCTTGGGGCAGGGGGTCCAGCCCCAGCATTTT
>NA|NA|TRBJ2-1|TRBV10-2
CATSNPGGEQFF
TGCGCCACCTCCAACCCAGGCGGGGAGCAGTTCTTC
>NA|TRBD1|TRBJ2-7|TRBV5-4
CASSLRFGTGYEQYF
TGTGCCAGCAGCTTGAGGTTCGGGACAGGGTACGAGCAGTACTTC
>NA|NA|TRBJ2-1|TRBV7-9
CASSLPQSNEQFF
TGTGCCAGCAGCTTACCACAGAGCAATGAGCAGTTCTTC
>NA|TRBD1|TRBJ1-2|TRBV2
CASSPRTGTGYTF
TGTGCCAGCAGTCCCCGGACAGGGACTGGCTACACCTTC
>NA|TRBD1|TRBJ2-2|TRBV19
CASLGQGNTGELFF
TGTGCCAGCCTGGGACAGGGTAACACCGGGGAGCTGTTTTTT
>NA|NA|TRBJ2-1|TRBV13
CASSWAVNNEQFF
TGTGCCAGCAGCTGGGCGGTAAACAATGAGCAGTTCTTC
>NA|NA|TRBJ2-1|TRBV28
CASGFAGPSGEGQFF
TGTGCCAGCGGATTCGCAGGACCATCGGGAGAGGGGCAGTTCTTC
>NA|NA|TRBJ2-7|TRBV15
CATSMGRTGYEQYF
TGTGCCACCAGCATGGGACGGACGGGCTACGAGCAGTACTTC
>NA|NA|TRBJ2-1|TRBV11-1
CASSWGNEQFF
TGTGCCAGCAGCTGGGGAAATGAGCAGTTCTTC
>NA|NA|TRBJ2-1|TRBV29-1
CSGRDIRYNEQFF
TGCAGCGGGCGGGACATCAGATACAATGAGCAGTTCTTC
>NA|NA|TRBJ2-1|TRBV11-2
CASRRTDSLGNSEQFF
TGTGCCAGCCGCAGGACAGACTCCTTGGGTAACAGTGAGCAGTTCTTC
>NA|NA|TRBJ2-1|TRBV7-9
CASSLAASAYYNEQFF
TGTGCCAGCAGCTTAGCGGCTAGCGCATACTACAATGAGCAGTTCTTC
>NA|NA|TRBJ1-2|TRBV5-4
CASSTRGGGYGYTF
TGTGCCAGCAGTACCCGGGGGGGCGGCTATGGCTACACCTTC
>NA|NA|TRBJ2-7|TRBV7-9
CASILRGAAPYEQYF
TGTGCCAGCATCTTACGGGGGGCAGCCCCCTACGAGCAGTACTTC
>NA|NA|TRBJ2-7|TRBV28
CASSFDVSYYEQYF
TGTGCCAGCAGTTTCGACGTATCCTACTACGAGCAGTACTTC
>NA|TRBD1|TRBJ2-7|TRBV2
CASRAQGFSYEQYF
TGTGCCAGCAGAGCACAGGGGTTCTCCTACGAGCAGTACTTC
>NA|TRBD2|TRBJ2-5|TRBV9
CASSVASAGVVQETQYF
TGTGCCAGCAGCGTAGCTTCGGCGGGAGTTGTCCAAGAGACCCAGTACTTC
>NA|NA|TRBJ2-7|TRBV5-1
CASSWDTTYEQYF
TGCGCCAGCAGCTGGGATACTACTTACGAGCAGTACTTC
>NA|TRBD1|TRBJ1-4|TRBV5-5
CASSPGTWTGGFEKLFF
TGTGCCAGCAGCCCGGGGACCTGGACAGGGGGATTTGAAAAACTGTTTTTT